This record looks at one T cell receptor beta chain sequence and its context. Its antigen is not identified. Generated by immunoSEQ multiplex PCR, the TCRdb table keeps only in-frame clones and is missing some. The sample has some 52,000 clones; roughly 86% are singletons. This entry belongs to a study of T cells after posttransplantation cyclophosphamide. J was trimmed by 0 bases and V by 7 bases; bases with no gene match: 5. This CDR3 has 14 amino acids. Germline V CDR1 and CDR2: SQVTM, ANQGSEA. Overall study results and limits: Donor CD8+ memory clones often dominated recipient blood repertoires at later times. TRB clonality was highly associated with recipient CMV seropositivity and reactivation. TRB overlap between skin or GI tissue T cells and blood was limited.

The sample consisted of PBMCs. The chain employs TRBV29-1 and TRBJ1-1; 10 bases are a match to TRBD1. This sequence was found in a man aged 25 to 45 with a blood cancer, CMV-positive, and with a related stem cell donor. This CDR3 reads CSDGGTGVNTEAFF. The CDR3, as DNA: TGCAGCGATGGAGGGACAGGGGTGAACACTGAAGCTTTCTTT.